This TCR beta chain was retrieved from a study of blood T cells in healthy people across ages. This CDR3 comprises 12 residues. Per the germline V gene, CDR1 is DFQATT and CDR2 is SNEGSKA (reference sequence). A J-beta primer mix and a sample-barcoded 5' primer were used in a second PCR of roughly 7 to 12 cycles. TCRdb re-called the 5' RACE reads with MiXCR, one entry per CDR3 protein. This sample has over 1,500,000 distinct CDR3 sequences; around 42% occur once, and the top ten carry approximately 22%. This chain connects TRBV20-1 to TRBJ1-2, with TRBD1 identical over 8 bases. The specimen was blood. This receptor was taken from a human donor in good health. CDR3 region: CRAAPTGDGYTF. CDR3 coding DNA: TGCAGGGCCGCACCGACAGGGGATGGCTACACCTTC.